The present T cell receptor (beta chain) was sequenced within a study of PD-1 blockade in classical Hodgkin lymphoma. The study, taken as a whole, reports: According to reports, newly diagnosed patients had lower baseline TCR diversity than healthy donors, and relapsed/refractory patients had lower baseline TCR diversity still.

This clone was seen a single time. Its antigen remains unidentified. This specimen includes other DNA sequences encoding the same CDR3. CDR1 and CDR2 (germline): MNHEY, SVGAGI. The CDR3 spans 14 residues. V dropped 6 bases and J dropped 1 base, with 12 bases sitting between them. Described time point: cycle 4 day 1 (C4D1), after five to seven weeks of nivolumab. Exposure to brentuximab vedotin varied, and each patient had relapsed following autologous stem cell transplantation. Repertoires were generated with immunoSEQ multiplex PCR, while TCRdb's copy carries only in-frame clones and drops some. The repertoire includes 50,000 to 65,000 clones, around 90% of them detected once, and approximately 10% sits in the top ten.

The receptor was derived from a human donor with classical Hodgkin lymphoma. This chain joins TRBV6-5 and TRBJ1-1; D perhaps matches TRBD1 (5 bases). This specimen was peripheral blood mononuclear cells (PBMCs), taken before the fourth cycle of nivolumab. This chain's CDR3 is CASSYGTENTEAFF. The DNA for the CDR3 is TGTGCCAGCAGCTATGGGACGGAGAACACTGAAGCTTTCTTT.